These 5 T cell receptor beta chains came from one sample sequenced in a study of shared clonotypes between healthy human individuals. Produced via immunoSEQ multiplex PCR; TCRdb's table is partial and in-frame only. The profile shows under 850,000 clones, about 91% of them singletons. Terminally differentiated effector memory CD45RA+ cells were left out of the naive CD8 fraction, which was CD45RO-negative and positively selected for CCR7. The sample comprised naive CD8+ T cells sorted from blood. These receptor sequences come from a man aged 25-45 years in good health.

This chain joins TRBV14 and TRBJ2-1; the D is unclear. In germline, CDR1 is SGHDN, CDR2 FVKESK. V was trimmed by 3 bases and J by 8 bases, leaving 14 bases between them. CDR3 length: 14 amino acids. The CDR3 protein is CASSQAFLFHEQFF. The CDR3 bases are TGTGCCAGCAGCCAGGCCTTCTTATTTCATGAGCAGTTCTTC.

The chain employs TRBV9 and TRBJ2-5; D not resolved. V shed 0 bases and J shed 2 bases, with 11 bases lying between them. This CDR3 has 15 residues. The germline gives CDR1 SGDLS, CDR2 YYNGEE. The CDR3 DNA is TGTGCCAGCAGCGTAGGATCCCGCATTCAAGAGACCCAGTACTTC. Residues: CASSVGSRIQETQYF.

J is TRBJ2-7 and V is TRBV27; the D call may be TRBD1 or TRBD2 (5 bases each). V dropped 6 bases and J dropped 4 bases, with 19 bases sitting between them. Germline V gene sequence: CDR1 MNHEY, CDR2 SMNVEV (reference sequence). This CDR3 has 15 amino acids. CDR3: CASRGTGTPIYEQYF. CDR3 DNA: TGTGCCAGCAGAGGTACCGGGACGCCGATTTACGAGCAGTACTTC.

V and J are TRBV27 and TRBJ2-7; 8 bases map to TRBD1. The CDR3 totals 12 residues. The V gene's germline CDR1 is MNHEY and CDR2 SMNVEV (reference sequence). Trimming cost V 5 bases and J 4 bases; bases outside gene matches: 1. The CDR3 nucleotides read TGTGCCAGCAGTAACAGGGGGTACGAGCAGTACTTC. Translated, it gives CASSNRGYEQYF.

The chain joins TRBV28 to TRBJ2-7; D tentatively reads TRBD1 or TRBD2 (5 bases each). This CDR3 is built from 18 residues. Germline V gene data show CDR1 as MDHEN and CDR2 as SYDVKM. Trimming took 3 bases from V and 3 from J, leaving 24 bases between them. The CDR3 spells CASSLGIEVWDGGYEQYF. The CDR3 DNA reads TGTGCCAGCAGTTTGGGGATTGAAGTCTGGGACGGTGGCTACGAGCAGTACTTC.